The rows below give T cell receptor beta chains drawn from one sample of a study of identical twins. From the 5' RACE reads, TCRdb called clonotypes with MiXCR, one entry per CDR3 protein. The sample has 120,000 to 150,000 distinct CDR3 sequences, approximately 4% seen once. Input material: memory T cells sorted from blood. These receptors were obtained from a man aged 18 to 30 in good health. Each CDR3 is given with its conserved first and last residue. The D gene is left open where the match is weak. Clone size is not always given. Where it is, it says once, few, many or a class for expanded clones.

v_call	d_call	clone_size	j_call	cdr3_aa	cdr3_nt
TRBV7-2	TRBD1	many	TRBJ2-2	CASSQQTGGAGELFF	TGTGCCAGCAGCCAGCAGACAGGGGGCGCCGGGGAGCTGTTTTTT
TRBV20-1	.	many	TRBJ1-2	CSASEDSQSYGYTF	TGCAGTGCTAGTGAGGACAGCCAGAGCTATGGCTACACCTTC
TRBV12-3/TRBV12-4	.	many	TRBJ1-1	CASSWTHANTEAFF	TGTGCCAGCAGTTGGACGCACGCGAACACTGAAGCTTTCTTT
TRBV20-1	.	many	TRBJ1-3	CSARPASYSGNTIYF	TGCAGTGCTAGGCCAGCATCCTACTCTGGAAACACCATATATTTT
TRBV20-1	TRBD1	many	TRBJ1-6	CSAQRDRGSGSPLHF	TGCAGTGCACAGCGGGACAGGGGGTCGGGTTCACCCCTCCACTTT
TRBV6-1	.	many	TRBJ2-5	CASILGETQYF	TGTGCCAGCATCCTGGGAGAGACCCAGTACTTC
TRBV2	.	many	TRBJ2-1	CASSEESSAYNEQFF	TGTGCCAGCAGTGAAGAGTCTAGCGCCTACAATGAGCAGTTCTTC
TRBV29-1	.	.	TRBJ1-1	CSVFRQVNTEAFF	TGCAGCGTCTTTAGACAGGTGAACACTGAAGCTTTCTTT
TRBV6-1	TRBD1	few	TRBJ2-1	CASRQLPGQGEFF	TGTGCCAGCAGACAACTCCCGGGACAGGGTGAGTTCTTC
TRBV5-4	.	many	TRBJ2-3	CASSLITDTQYF	TGTGCCAGCAGCCTCATCACAGATACGCAGTATTTT
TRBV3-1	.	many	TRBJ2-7	CASSQGDTHSYEQYF	TGTGCCAGCAGCCAAGGGGACACCCACTCCTACGAGCAGTACTTC
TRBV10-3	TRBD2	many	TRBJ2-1	CAIRGLAGGPHNEQFF	TGTGCCATCAGGGGACTAGCGGGAGGGCCCCACAATGAGCAGTTCTTC
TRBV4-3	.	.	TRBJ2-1	CASSQDPAGYYNEQFF	TGCGCCAGCAGCCAAGATCCTGCGGGTTACTACAATGAGCAGTTCTTC
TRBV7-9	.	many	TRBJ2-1	CASSEDSEQFF	TGTGCCAGCAGCGAAGACAGTGAGCAGTTCTTC
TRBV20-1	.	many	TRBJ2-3	CSASLRDPDTQYF	TGCAGTGCTAGCCTGCGGGACCCAGATACGCAGTATTTT
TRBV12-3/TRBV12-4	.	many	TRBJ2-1	CASSQYNVLNNEQFF	TGTGCCAGCAGCCAATATAATGTTCTCAACAATGAGCAGTTCTTC
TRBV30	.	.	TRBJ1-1	CAWTQSVEAFF	TGTGCCTGGACCCAGTCGGTTGAAGCTTTCTTT
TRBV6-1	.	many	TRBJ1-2	CASSMEVPANYGYTF	TGTGCCAGCAGTATGGAGGTTCCAGCTAACTATGGCTACACCTTC
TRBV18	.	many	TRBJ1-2	CASSPTQDNYGYTF	TGTGCCAGCTCACCGACCCAAGATAACTATGGCTACACCTTC
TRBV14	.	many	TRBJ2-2	CASSLFITGELFF	TGTGCCAGCAGCCTATTTATTACCGGGGAGCTGTTTTTT
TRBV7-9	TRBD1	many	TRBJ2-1	CASSPPGVGQGENEQFF	TGTGCCAGCAGCCCACCCGGCGTGGGACAGGGTGAAAATGAGCAGTTCTTC
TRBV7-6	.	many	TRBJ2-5	CASSLLGAVPRQETQYF	TGTGCCAGCAGCTTACTCGGAGCGGTGCCCCGCCAAGAGACCCAGTACTTC
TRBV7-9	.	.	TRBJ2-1	CASSLSAVTNEQFF	TGTGCCAGCAGCTTAAGCGCAGTTACCAATGAGCAGTTCTTC
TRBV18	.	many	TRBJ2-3	CASSPYRSVDTQYF	TGTGCCAGCTCACCCTACAGGAGTGTAGATACGCAGTATTTT
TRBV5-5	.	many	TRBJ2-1	CASSLYIANEQFF	TGTGCCAGCAGCTTGTACATCGCCAATGAGCAGTTCTTC
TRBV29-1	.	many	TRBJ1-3	CSVDGHLSGNTIYF	TGCAGCGTTGATGGGCACCTCTCTGGAAACACCATATATTTT
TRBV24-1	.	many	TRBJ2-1	CATSDSGTVRNEQFF	TGTGCCACCAGTGATTCCGGGACGGTAAGGAATGAGCAGTTCTTC
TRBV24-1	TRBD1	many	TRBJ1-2	CATSDRTGGIYGYTF	TGTGCCACCAGTGACCGGACAGGGGGCATCTATGGCTACACCTTC
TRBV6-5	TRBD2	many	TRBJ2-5	CASSSPTMGGETQYF	TGTGCCAGCAGTTCCCCCACTATGGGGGGGGAGACCCAGTACTTC
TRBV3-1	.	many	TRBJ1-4	CASSHRGGDEKLFF	TGTGCCAGCAGCCATAGGGGCGGGGATGAAAAACTGTTTTTT
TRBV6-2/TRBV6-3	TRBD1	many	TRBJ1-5	CASSSDRRGNQPQHF	TGTGCCAGCAGTTCGGACAGGCGAGGCAATCAGCCCCAGCATTTT
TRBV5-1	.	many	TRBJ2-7	CASSLHGPSYEQYF	TGCGCCAGCAGCTTGCACGGTCCCTCCTACGAGCAGTACTTC
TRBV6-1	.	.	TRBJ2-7	CASSEGGLGDAYEQYF	TGTGCCAGCAGTGAAGGGGGCTTAGGGGACGCCTACGAGCAGTACTTC
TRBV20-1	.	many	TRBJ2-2	CSASFASYGELFF	TGCAGTGCTAGCTTCGCGTCTTACGGGGAGCTGTTTTTT
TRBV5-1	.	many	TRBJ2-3	CASSPTSTDTQYF	TGCGCCAGCAGCCCGACGAGCACAGATACGCAGTATTTT
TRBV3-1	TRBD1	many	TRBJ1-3	CASSLRTGTNTIYF	TGTGCCAGCAGCCTGAGGACAGGAACTAACACCATATATTTT
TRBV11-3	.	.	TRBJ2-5	CASSVSLGISETQYF	TGTGCCAGCAGCGTATCTCTCGGGATATCCGAGACCCAGTACTTC
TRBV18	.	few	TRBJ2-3	CASSPAVTDTQYF	TGTGCCAGCTCACCGGCGGTCACAGATACGCAGTATTTT
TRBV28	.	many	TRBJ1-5	CASSLRGRVNQPQHF	TGTGCCAGCAGTCTAAGGGGGAGGGTCAATCAGCCCCAGCATTTT
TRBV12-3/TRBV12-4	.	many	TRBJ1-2	CASSPQGSGYTF	TGTGCCAGCAGTCCCCAGGGGTCTGGCTACACCTTC
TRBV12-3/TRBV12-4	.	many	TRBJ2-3	CASMGPAGQSTDTQYF	TGTGCCAGCATGGGGCCCGCGGGACAGTCCACAGATACGCAGTATTTT
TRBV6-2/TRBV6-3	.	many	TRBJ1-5	CASSEGHQPQHF	TGTGCCAGCAGTGAGGGCCATCAGCCCCAGCATTTT
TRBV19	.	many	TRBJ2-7	CASSLVISYEQYF	TGTGCCAGTAGTCTTGTAATCTCCTACGAGCAGTACTTC
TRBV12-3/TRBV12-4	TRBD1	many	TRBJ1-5	CASRRTGVFNQPQHF	TGTGCCAGCAGGAGGACAGGAGTTTTCAATCAGCCCCAGCATTTT
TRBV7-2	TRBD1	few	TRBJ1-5	CASSAGGGNQPQHF	TGTGCCAGCAGCGCAGGGGGGGGTAATCAGCCCCAGCATTTT
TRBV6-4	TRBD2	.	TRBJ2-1	CASQEGLDAGEQFF	TGTGCCAGTCAAGAGGGACTAGATGCGGGTGAGCAGTTCTTC
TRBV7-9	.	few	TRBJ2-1	CASSALLGNNDEQFF	TGTGCCAGCAGCGCCTTACTAGGAAATAACGATGAGCAGTTCTTC
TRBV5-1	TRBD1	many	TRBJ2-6	CASSLQGAGANVLTF	TGCGCCAGCAGCTTACAGGGGGCTGGGGCCAACGTCCTGACTTTC
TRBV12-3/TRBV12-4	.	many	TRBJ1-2	CASSFRAGRPNYGYTF	TGTGCCAGCAGTTTTAGGGCAGGGCGCCCCAACTATGGCTACACCTTC
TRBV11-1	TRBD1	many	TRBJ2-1	CASSLLSGQGDNEQFF	TGTGCCAGCAGCTTATTATCAGGACAGGGTGATAATGAGCAGTTCTTC
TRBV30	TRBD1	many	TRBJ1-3	CAWNRGMRGNTIYF	TGTGCCTGGAACAGGGGGATGAGAGGAAACACCATATATTTT
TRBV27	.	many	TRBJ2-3	CASSFRMDSDTQYF	TGTGCCAGCAGTTTCCGTATGGACAGTGATACGCAGTATTTT
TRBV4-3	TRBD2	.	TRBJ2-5	CASSQGSGALAEETQYF	TGCGCCAGCAGCCAAGGGTCCGGGGCACTAGCGGAAGAGACCCAGTACTTC
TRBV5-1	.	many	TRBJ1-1	CASSLVFVRNTEAFF	TGCGCCAGCAGCTTGGTATTTGTCCGGAACACTGAAGCTTTCTTT
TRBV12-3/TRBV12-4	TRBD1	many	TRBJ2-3	CASYDRGATDTQYF	TGTGCCAGCTATGACAGGGGGGCCACAGATACGCAGTATTTT
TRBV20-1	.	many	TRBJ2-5	CSAWDSGGEETQYF	TGCAGTGCATGGGACTCCGGAGGTGAGGAGACCCAGTACTTC
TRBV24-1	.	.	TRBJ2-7	CATSDPHGDGSYEQYF	TGTGCCACCAGTGATCCTCACGGCGACGGTTCCTACGAGCAGTACTTC
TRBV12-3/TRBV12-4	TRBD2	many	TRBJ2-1	CASSPLTSGKSSYNEQFF	TGTGCCAGCAGTCCTTTGACTAGCGGCAAAAGCTCCTACAATGAGCAGTTCTTC